The 3 T cell receptor beta chains in this list originate from one sample, sequenced in a study of early T cells in non-severe SARS-CoV-2 infection. From the 5' RACE reads, TCRdb called clonotypes with MiXCR, one entry per CDR3 protein. The sample gives almost 65,000 distinct CDR3 sequences, roughly 5% of which show up once; 4.9% is in the top ten. Sample: whole blood. Every receptor here comes from an adult who was a healthcare worker with PCR-confirmed SARS-CoV-2 infection or an uninfected control (not recorded which).

This clonotype has only a few counts. CDR3 DNA sequence: TGTGCCAGCAGAAGGGCGCTCCTGACCGGGGAGCTGTTTTTT. Translating gives CASRRALLTGELFF. V and J are TRBV2 and TRBJ2-2, with D unresolved. CDR1 is SNHLY and CDR2 is FYNNEI in the germline V gene. The CDR3 sequence is 14 residues long. Trimming shortened V by 6 bases and J by 5 bases, and 13 bases separated the two germline ends.

This clonotype was recorded many times. This chain links TRBV29-1 with TRBJ1-5, with TRBD1 matching 11 bases. The CDR3 has 15 residues. V trimming: 6 bases; J trimming: 6 bases; junction bases outside the gene matches: 10. The germline V gene has CDR1 SQVTM and CDR2 ANQGSEA. This CDR3 reads CSVVTGTGGGQPQHF. The CDR3 bases are TGCAGCGTCGTGACGGGGACAGGGGGAGGTCAGCCCCAGCATTTT. Full variable domain (remainder filled in from reference TRBV29-1 and TRBJ1-5): SAVISQKPSRDICQRGTSLTIQCQVDSQVTMMFWYRQQPGQSLTLIATANQGSEATYESGFVIDKFPISRPNLTFSTLTVSNMSPEDSSIYLCSVVTGTGGGQPQHFGDGTRLSIL.

The J gene is TRBJ2-7, the V gene TRBV9, with D perhaps matching TRBD1 (7 bases). The V end was cut by 4 bases, the J end by 7 bases, with 12 bases between. Germline loops: CDR1 SGDLS, CDR2 YYNGEE. The CDR3 contains 12 residues. In nucleotides, the CDR3 is TGTGCCAGCAGCCCCCAGGGGGGAGAGCAGTACTTC. Translated, it gives CASSPQGGEQYF.